This T cell receptor (beta chain) was recorded in a study of blood T cell repertoires in COVID-19. V lost 1 base and J lost 2, with 11 bases in between. Germline V lookup: CDR1 SGHTA, CDR2 FQGNSA. CDR3 length equals 15 residues. Generated by immunoSEQ multiplex PCR, the TCRdb table keeps only in-frame clones and is missing some. The sample lists approximately 86,000 clones, about nine tenths occurring once. The genes are TRBV7-2 and TRBJ1-2; D perhaps matches TRBD1 (5 bases). This clonotype was sampled from a middle-aged man with acute or convalescent COVID-19. Sequenced sample: peripheral blood. As DNA, the CDR3 is TGTGCCAGCAGCTTAGGGGGCAGTAGGAACTATGGCTACACCTTC. Encoded protein: CASSLGGSRNYGYTF.